These 20 T cell receptor beta chains originate from one sample sequenced in a study of human T cells and chemical hapten exposure. The time point is: patch test 2, 6 weeks after DPC sensitization. Documented treatment: therapeutic diphenylcyclopropenone sensitization with weekly scalp DPC. Each CDR3 protein is one row after TCRdb ran MiXCR on the RACE reads. The table shows some 80,000 distinct CDR3 sequences, with roughly a tenth occurring only once. Sequencing was performed on whole blood, taken in connection with sensitization to the hapten diphenylcyclopropenone (DPC). All receptors come from a woman aged 25 to 45 with alopecia areata. Some clones in this sample may be carry-over from other donors' samples.

In its sample, this clonotype was seen many times. V gene TRBV28 combines with J gene TRBJ1-1; no reliable D call. Germline values: CDR1 MDHEN, CDR2 SYDVKM. CDR3 length: 13 residues. V dropped 6 bases and J dropped 7 bases, with 15 bases sitting between them. The CDR3: CASRGTGWDEAFF. The DNA for the CDR3 is TGTGCCAGCAGGGGTACGGGGTGGGATGAAGCTTTCTTT. Looking up the rest from reference TRBV28 and TRBJ1-1 gives the full variable domain: DVKVTQSSRYLVKRTGEKVFLECVQDMDHENMFWYRQDPGLGLRLIYFSYDVKMKEKGDIPEGYSVSREKKERFSLILESASTNQTSMYLCASRGTGWDEAFFGQGTRLTVV.

Ten or more counts support this clonotype. V gene TRBV6-5 combines with J gene TRBJ1-2, with 10 bases fitting TRBD1. CDR1 MNHEY and CDR2 SVGAGI come from the germline V gene. Losses at the gene ends were 0 bases for V and 7 bases for J; bases not matched to a gene: 5. The CDR3 is 15 amino acids. The CDR3 sequence: CASSYSRQGAGGYTF. The CDR3, as DNA: TGTGCCAGCAGTTACTCCAGACAGGGGGCTGGTGGCTACACCTTC.

This clonotype has ten or more counts. V usage is TRBV7-6 and J usage is TRBJ2-7; TRBD2 might be the D (5 bases). This CDR3 is built from 14 residues. V was pared by 5 bases and J by 4 bases, with 15 bases between. Germline CDR1 and CDR2: SGHVS and FNYEAQ. The CDR3 reads CASSTTDGDYEQYF. CDR3 nucleotides: TGTGCCAGCAGCACTACCGACGGGGATTACGAGCAGTACTTC.

This clonotype showed up just a few times. The chain combines TRBV20-1 with TRBJ2-7; D might be TRBD1 (6 bases). The germline CDR1 and CDR2 sequences are DFQATT and SNEGSKA (reference sequence). The CDR3 runs to 12 residues. Trimming removed 4 bases from V and 3 bases from J, with 10 bases in between. CDR3 loop: CSAMGAGYEQYF. CDR3 nucleotides: TGCAGTGCTATGGGGGCTGGCTACGAGCAGTACTTC.

This clonotype was seen repeatedly, ten times or more. CDR3 sequence: CSVEVGGGGTEAFF. In nucleotides, the CDR3 is TGCAGCGTTGAAGTCGGCGGGGGAGGGACTGAAGCTTTCTTT. The chain joins TRBV29-1 to TRBJ1-1, with D possibly TRBD1 on 5 matching bases. Looked up from germline, CDR1 is SQVTM and CDR2 is ANQGSEA. The CDR3 is 14 amino acids. The V end lost 1 base, the J end lost 5 bases, and 14 bases lay between the germline ends.

A word on this clonotype: With a much larger clone just one base away, this may be a read error. The chain couples TRBV29-1 to TRBJ2-2, with TRBD1 identical over 7 bases. This CDR3 spans 13 amino acids. The germline gives CDR1 SQVTM, CDR2 ANQGSEA. V shed 7 bases and J 1 base; nucleotides not matched to a gene: 3. The CDR3 DNA reads TGCAGCGCGAGACAGGGGAACACCGGGGAGCTGTTTTTT. Translation: CSARQGNTGELFF.

This clonotype occurred a few times. The V call is TRBV28, the J call TRBJ2-1; 7 nucleotides line up with TRBD2. Germline V lookup: CDR1 MDHEN, CDR2 SYDVKM. This CDR3 has 14 amino acids. Trimming at V came to 8 bases and at J to 7 bases, leaving 11 bases not matched to a gene. CDR3 nucleotide sequence: TGTGCCAGCTCCCCTGGTACCGGGGGGAATGAGCAGTTCTTC. Translating gives CASSPGTGGNEQFF.

This clonotype was detected a few times. The chain combines TRBV5-1 with TRBJ1-1; D might be TRBD1 (5 bases). This CDR3 is built from 14 residues. Germline V gives CDR1 SGHRS, CDR2 YFSETQ. V was pared by 3 bases and J by 6 bases, with 15 bases between. The CDR3 DNA follows: TGCGCCAGCAGCTCCCGGGACCCTGGGGCTGAAGCTTTCTTT. The encoded protein is CASSSRDPGAEAFF.

This clonotype was found many times. The V call is TRBV20-1, the J call TRBJ1-2; unclear D gene. In germline, CDR1 is DFQATT, CDR2 SNEGSKA (reference sequence). The V end lost 3 bases, the J end lost 8 bases, and 10 bases lay between the germline ends. The CDR3 loop spans 11 amino acids. Here the CDR3 DNA reads TGCAGTGCTAGTGAGCCGCGGGGCTACACCTTC. Protein: CSASEPRGYTF.

Many counts were recorded for this clonotype. The chain recombines TRBV5-4 with TRBJ2-1; D possibly corresponds to TRBD2 (5 bases). The germline CDR1 and CDR2 sequences are SGHNT and YYREEE (reference sequence). V was pared by 2 bases and J by 4 bases, with 16 bases between. CDR3 size: 16 residues. The CDR3 DNA is TGTGCCAGCAGCTTCAACCGGGGAACCCGATACAATGAGCAGTTCTTC. It encodes CASSFNRGTRYNEQFF.

In this sample, this clonotype turned up many times. This rearrangement joins TRBV7-2 to TRBJ2-7; 14 bases agree with TRBD2. This CDR3 is built from 15 residues. V dropped 4 bases and J dropped 4; count of bases not matched to a gene: 3. CDR1 and CDR2 from the germline V gene are SGHTA and FQGNSA. The CDR3 nucleotides are TGTGCCAGCAGCTCAGGGACTAGCGGGGGATACGAGCAGTACTTC. Its protein is CASSSGTSGGYEQYF.

This clonotype was observed many times. The CDR3 protein is CSTRQDGEQFF. The CDR3 nucleotides are TGCAGCACTCGACAGGACGGTGAGCAGTTCTTC. The V gene is TRBV29-1, the J gene TRBJ2-1, with D tentatively TRBD1 (6 bases). CDR3 length: 11 amino acids. V was cut by 8 bases and J by 9 bases, with 14 bases left in between. In germline, CDR1 is SQVTM, CDR2 ANQGSEA.

This clonotype was detected a few times. In DNA form, the CDR3 reads TGTGCCAGCAGCTTACCACTAGCAGATACGCAGTATTTT. Protein sequence: CASSLPLADTQYF. The chain recombines TRBV11-2 with TRBJ2-3; tentatively, D is TRBD2 (5 bases). The CDR3 is made up of 13 amino acids. The V and J ends lost 2 bases and 4 bases respectively, with 7 bases between them. CDR1 SGHAT and CDR2 FQNNGV come from the germline V gene.

This clonotype has a single count. A junction boundary mismatches the germline segment, possibly from a read error. The chain combines TRBV7-3 with TRBJ2-7; no reliable D call. The CDR3 spans 15 residues. Germline-derived CDR1 and CDR2 are SGHTA and FQGTGA. This chain's CDR3 is CVSTLNTVLSYEQYF. CDR3 nucleotide sequence: TGTGTCAGCACCCTGAACACCGTATTGAGTTACGAGCAGTACTTC. Full variable domain (missing parts from reference TRBV7-3 and TRBJ2-7): GAGVSQTPSNKVTEKGKYVELRCDPISGHTALYWYRQSLGQGPEFLIYFQGTGAADDSGLPNDRFFAVRPEGSVSTLKIQRTERGDSAVYLCVSTLNTVLSYEQYFGPGTRLTVT.

In this sample, this clonotype turned up many times. The rearrangement uses TRBV7-9 and TRBJ1-6, with D possibly matching TRBD1 (5 bases). The CDR3 spans 14 residues. Germline-derived CDR1 and CDR2 are SEHNR and FQNEAQ (reference sequence). Trimming removed 2 bases at V and 12 bases at J, with 14 bases between. The CDR3 bases are TGTGCCAGCAGCTTATCGGAGCTTGGGGGACCCCTCCACTTT. Its translation is CASSLSELGGPLHF.

This clonotype showed up many times. The V and J genes are TRBV30 and TRBJ1-4, with D unclear. Trimming removed 2 bases at V and 7 bases at J, with 8 bases between. The CDR3 length is 12 residues. The germline V gene encodes CDR1 GTSNPN and CDR2 SVGIG (reference sequence). This CDR3 reads CAWSPTGEKLFF. In DNA form, the CDR3 reads TGTGCCTGGAGTCCGACCGGTGAAAAACTGTTTTTT.

The table lists this clonotype with a count of one. V and J are TRBV20-1 and TRBJ2-3; the D is unclear. The germline gives CDR1 DFQATT, CDR2 SNEGSKA (reference sequence). V dropped 3 bases and J dropped 3 bases, with 10 bases sitting between them. This CDR3 spans 13 amino acids. The CDR3 nucleotides read TGCAGTGCTAGCCAAACTGGGACAGATACGCAGTATTTT. Translated, it gives CSASQTGTDTQYF.

This clonotype has only a few counts. One end of the junction does not line up with germline, which may come from a read error. The V and J genes are TRBV7-9 and TRBJ2-7; possible D gene TRBD2, 6 bases. This CDR3 has 14 amino acids. Per the germline V gene, CDR1 is SEHNR and CDR2 is FQNEAQ (reference sequence). The CDR3 nucleotides read TGTGCCAGCAGCCCCACCTCTCTCGGGGGTACCACCCGCTTC. This sequence encodes CASSPTSLGGTTRF.

There are many counts of this clonotype. The chain has TRBV29-1 and TRBJ1-1; D gene uncertain. Per germline, CDR1 SQVTM and CDR2 ANQGSEA. CDR3 length: 10 residues. V was trimmed by 7 bases and J by 1 base, leaving 4 bases between them. The CDR3 reads CSATNTEAFF. CDR3 nucleotide sequence: TGCAGCGCAACGAACACTGAAGCTTTCTTT.

This clonotype has at least ten counts. The V and J genes are TRBV29-1 and TRBJ2-7; D is ambiguous. Germline V gene data show CDR1 as SQVTM and CDR2 as ANQGSEA. This CDR3 region has 13 residues. Trimming removed 6 bases at V and 6 bases at J, with 18 bases between. In DNA, the CDR3 is TGCAGCGTCCCCGGTAGGGTCCCTCTCGAGCAGTACTTC. Translation gives CSVPGRVPLEQYF.